Below, 15 T cell receptor beta chains from the same sample are listed, as sequenced in a study of early T cells in non-severe SARS-CoV-2 infection. In TCRdb, the 5' RACE reads were re-called with MiXCR into one record per CDR3 protein. The sample records 66,000 or so distinct CDR3 sequences, about 13% being singletons. The specimen was whole blood. The receptor set was obtained from an adult who was a healthcare worker with PCR-confirmed SARS-CoV-2 infection or an uninfected control (not recorded which).

This sequence joins TRBV27 and TRBJ2-2; the match to TRBD1 covers 7 bases. CDR3 length: 15 amino acids. Trimming cost V 10 bases and J 5 bases; bases outside gene matches: 13. The germline V gene has CDR1 MNHEY and CDR2 SMNVEV (reference sequence). CDR3 sequence reads: CATMGSGTVTGELFF. CDR3 DNA sequence: TGTGCCACTATGGGATCCGGGACAGTGACCGGGGAGCTGTTTTTT.

The V and J genes are TRBV6-2 or TRBV6-3 and TRBJ2-5; D possibly uses TRBD1 or TRBD2 (5 bases each). The CDR3 has 15 residues. With 6 bases removed from V and 1 base from J, the gap between germline ends came to 15 bases. Germline CDR1 MNHEY, CDR2 SVGEGT. The CDR3 protein is CASSAFPGPQETQYF. The CDR3 region has the DNA TGTGCCAGCAGCGCCTTCCCGGGGCCCCAAGAGACCCAGTACTTC.

The chain joins TRBV6-1 to TRBJ1-2; no firm D call. This CDR3 region has 13 residues. Deletions cut 0 bases from V and 8 bases from J, with 10 bases between. CDR1 is MNHNS, CDR2 SASEGT, per germline. The CDR3 sequence: CASSEAEGMGYTF. The CDR3 DNA is TGTGCCAGCAGTGAAGCGGAGGGAATGGGCTACACCTTC.

The chain links TRBV6-8 to TRBJ2-1, with TRBD2 identical over 7 bases. Germline CDR1 MNHGY, CDR2 SAAAGT. There are 16 residues in the CDR3. V shed 7 bases, J shed 4 bases, and the junction held 13 bases outside the gene matches. CDR3 loop: CASIWGRAYVYNEQFF. The DNA of the CDR3 is TGTGCCAGCATTTGGGGGAGGGCCTACGTGTACAATGAGCAGTTCTTC.

This clonotype has ten or more counts. The chain links TRBV28 to TRBJ2-7; 7 positions agree with TRBD2. This CDR3 contains 14 residues. CDR1 and CDR2 (germline): MDHEN, SYDVKM. Trimming removed 5 bases from V and 0 bases from J; junction bases left unmatched: 4. This CDR3 is CASSPREDSYEQYF. CDR3 in DNA: TGTGCCAGCAGTCCCCGGGAGGACTCCTACGAGCAGTACTTC. Full variable domain (remainder filled in from reference TRBV28 and TRBJ2-7): DVKVTQSSRYLVKRTGEKVFLECVQDMDHENMFWYRQDPGLGLRLIYFSYDVKMKEKGDIPEGYSVSREKKERFSLILESASTNQTSMYLCASSPREDSYEQYFGPGTRLTVT.

The CDR3 bases are TGCAGTGCTAGCGGGAATGAAGATGAGCAGTTCTTC. Translation: CSASGNEDEQFF. The rearrangement links TRBV20-1 to TRBJ2-1, with D maybe TRBD2 (5 bases). The CDR3 runs 12 residues. Per the germline V gene, CDR1 is DFQATT and CDR2 is SNEGSKA (reference sequence). V lost 3 bases and J lost 8, with 11 bases in between.

Comment on this clonotype: One end of the junction fails to match germline, which may point to a read error. The chain couples TRBV28 to TRBJ1-2, with TRBD1 matching 10 bases. From germline, CDR1 is MDHEN and CDR2 SYDVKM. There are 12 residues in the CDR3. CDR3 nucleotides: TGTGCCAGCAGTCTGGGACAGGGGCCGGAATACTTC. This sequence encodes CASSLGQGPEYF.

The sample holds many counts of this clonotype. The J gene is TRBJ2-1, the V gene TRBV7-8; tentative D call: TRBD1 (6 bases). Trimming left V 6 bases short and J 9 bases short, with 15 bases between. This CDR3 is 13 amino acids long. CDR1 SGHVS and CDR2 FQNEAQ come from the germline V gene. This CDR3 reads CASSPQGYGEQFF. CDR3 sequence (DNA): TGTGCCAGCAGTCCACAGGGCTATGGTGAGCAGTTCTTC.

The V and J genes are TRBV14 and TRBJ2-3; no clear D gene. This CDR3 has 17 amino acids. CDR1 is SGHDN, CDR2 FVKESK, per germline. V lost 1 base, J lost 0 bases, and 14 bases lay in between. The CDR3 coding sequence is TGTGCCAGCAGCCAAGGATCCCTACGTTCTAGCACAGATACGCAGTATTTT. As protein: CASSQGSLRSSTDTQYF.

This clonotype appeared many times. The chain couples TRBV6-1 to TRBJ2-1; 8 bases align to TRBD2. The CDR3 sequence is 14 residues long. CDR1 and CDR2 (germline): MNHNS, SASEGT. V shed 4 bases, J shed 7 bases, and the junction held 6 bases outside the gene matches. The CDR3 reads CASSASGSWNEQFF. The DNA for the CDR3 is TGTGCCAGCAGTGCCAGCGGGAGCTGGAATGAGCAGTTCTTC.

Only one count was recorded for this clonotype. The J gene is TRBJ2-3, the V gene TRBV5-5, with D possibly matching TRBD2 (5 bases). In germline, CDR1 is SGHKS, CDR2 YYEKEE (reference sequence). With 4 bases removed from V and 1 base from J, the gap between germline ends came to 13 bases. The CDR3 length is 15 residues. The CDR3 sequence is CASSPASWGTDTQYF. For the CDR3, the DNA is TGTGCCAGCAGCCCGGCTAGCTGGGGCACAGATACGCAGTATTTT. The entire variable domain, with the rest obtained from reference TRBV5-5 and TRBJ2-3, is as follows: DAGVTQSPTHLIKTRGQQVTLRCSPISGHKSVSWYQQVLGQGPQFIFQYYEKEERGRGNFPDRFSARQFPNYSSELNVNALLLGDSALYLCASSPASWGTDTQYFGPGTRLTVL.

This clonotype occurred many times. The chain is built from TRBV6-1 and TRBJ2-3, with 11 positions matching TRBD2. This CDR3 is 16 amino acids long. CDR1 and CDR2 (germline): MNHNS, SASEGT. V shed 8 bases and J 4 bases; nucleotides not matched to a gene: 11. CDR3 DNA: TGTGCCAGCTCGGGACTAGCGGCTAGTGGGGCAGATACGCAGTATTTT. This gives the protein CASSGLAASGADTQYF.

The table lists this clonotype with many counts. This sequence joins TRBV7-2 and TRBJ2-1; TRBD2 is a possible D gene (5 bases). The germline gives CDR1 SGHTA, CDR2 FQGNSA. The CDR3 extends over 15 amino acids. V dropped 7 bases and J dropped 8 bases, with 21 bases sitting between them. CDR3 coding DNA: TGTGCCAGCACCCTACTGGTGGGAGTAAGCGATGAGCAGTTCTTC. Translated, it gives CASTLLVGVSDEQFF.

A few counts support this clonotype. The chain recombines TRBV24-1 with TRBJ2-3, with D perhaps matching TRBD2 (6 bases). V was clipped by 10 bases and J by 2 bases, with 12 bases between them. Germline V gene sequence: CDR1 KGHDR, CDR2 SFDVKD. The CDR3 consists of 13 residues. The CDR3 region has the DNA TGTGCCACTTACGGGACTGACACAGATACGCAGTATTTT. Amino acid sequence: CATYGTDTDTQYF.

The CDR3 nucleotides are TGTGCCAGCAGCTACGGACGGCGAGATGAAAAACTGTTTTTT. Translation: CASSYGRRDEKLFF. The chain employs TRBV7-9 and TRBJ1-4; D uncertain. From germline, CDR1 is SEHNR and CDR2 FQNEAQ (reference sequence). This CDR3 is 14 amino acids long. Trimming took off 4 bases at V and 6 bases at J, with 12 bases between the two ends. The variable domain in full, completed from reference TRBV7-9 and TRBJ1-4, reads DTGVSQNPRHKITKRGQNVTFRCDPISEHNRLYWYRQTLGQGPEFLTYFQNEAQLEKSRLLSDRFSAERPKGSFSTLEIQRTEQGDSAMYLCASSYGRRDEKLFFGSGTQLSVL.